The TCR beta chain under discussion was sequenced for a study of T cell responses to AZD1222 COVID-19 vaccine. The V gene end was trimmed by 4 bases and the J gene end by 2 bases; junction bases not matched to a gene: 9. The CDR3 length is 16 residues. Germline lookup yields CDR1 SEHNR and CDR2 FQNEAQ (reference sequence). The table came from immunoSEQ multiplex PCR; TCRdb's copy has only in-frame clones and leaves some out. This sample has over 150,000 clones, with around 92% found just once. Concerning this clone: Its antigen is unknown.

Broader study findings: Donor demographics were predominantly white British with a female majority; clonal diversity may be underestimated.

Source: peripheral blood, taken on day 0 of AZD1222 vaccination. This clonotype was obtained from an adult in good health. The V and J genes are TRBV7-9 and TRBJ2-7, with 9 positions matching TRBD2. CDR3 amino acids: CASSSPEAGGTYEQYF. The CDR3 nucleotides are TGTGCCAGCAGCTCCCCAGAGGCGGGAGGGACCTACGAGCAGTACTTC.